This T cell receptor beta chain derives from a study of blood T cell repertoires in COVID-19. During active infection, Seattle patients enrolled and were then monitored through disease. Trimming took 4 bases from V and 1 from J; bases not matched to a gene: 13. The CDR3 runs 18 residues. CDR1 is MGHRA and CDR2 is YSYEKL in the germline V gene. This table comes from immunoSEQ multiplex PCR, and its TCRdb copy is limited to in-frame clones, with some not included. The table has 150,000 to 200,000 clones, around four fifths seen once. The source of this sequence is a woman aged 80 or older with COVID-19, enrolled during active disease. The specimen sequenced was peripheral blood. The rearrangement joins TRBV4-1 to TRBJ2-3, with 8 nucleotides matching TRBD1. The CDR3 region is CASSRRTGRDDGTDTQYF. In DNA form, the CDR3 reads TGCGCCAGCAGCCGGAGGACAGGGCGGGACGATGGCACAGATACGCAGTATTTT.